This TCR beta chain was observed in a study of CXCR3-negative and CXCR3-positive naive CD8 T cells (dated by TCRdb to about 2019). In the study overall: About 150 million TRB reads were obtained in total, roughly 1.5 +/- 0.3 million reads per library. Data from around 11 donors, pooled across two independent experiments, went into the diversity and physicochemical repertoire analyses. Naive subsets from five or six donors and memory cells from 3 donors were included in the TRBV-TRBJ cluster analysis.

Each CD8+ T cell subset was flow-sorted in triplicate, with about 320,000 cells per subset placed directly into RLT lysis buffer. To exclude memory contaminants, naive CD8+ T cells were stringently defined as CD45RO-CCR7+CD27+CD95-. Peripheral blood mononuclear cells were isolated from buffy coats using standard density gradient centrifugation. Naive CXCR3-negative and CXCR3-positive CD8+ T cells were flow-sorted using a FACSAria III. Total RNA was extracted from sorted cells using an RNeasy Mini Kit. TCRdb shows the sequencer as NextSeq 550. The Human TCR Profiling Kit (MiLaboratory) was used to make UMI-labeled 5' RACE TRB cDNA libraries. cDNA synthesis used the entire amount of extracted RNA, and PCR amplification then used the entire amount of cDNA produced. Libraries were prepared in parallel with an identical number of PCR cycles. In the paper's pipeline: MIGEC and MiXCR extracted about 50,000 +/- 10,000 unique UMI-labeled TRB cDNA molecules per library, requiring at least two reads per UMI. An average of roughly 40,000 +/- 10,000 functional in-frame TRB CDR3 nucleotide clonotypes without stop codons was found per library. Diversity metrics, including normalized Shannon-Wiener and Chao1, were computed in VDJtools after downsampling to 5000 UMI-labeled TRB molecules per sample. VDJtools computed clonotype-size-weighted physicochemical properties of the central five CDR3 residues: interaction energy, strength, volume and Kidera factor 4. TCRdb reprocessed the reads, reporting each CDR3 protein sequence once and no DNA. The V and J calls and clone size come from TCRdb's table, not from the authors' own analysis. This sample's table lists 100,000 to 150,000 distinct CDR3 sequences. Approximately 0.46% of the sample lies in the top ten.

With regard to this clonotype: Its antigen is still unknown.

Overall study outcomes, separate from this receptor: TRB CDR3s from CXCR3-positive naive cells showed higher hydrophobicity (lower Kidera factor 4), lower energy, and higher strength and volume indices than CXCR3-negative naive cells. Because surface CD5, which has been linked to self-reactivity in mice, was comparable between naive subsets, TCR interaction strength was also inferred from TRB CDR3 physicochemical properties. Within the same donor, TRBV-TRBJ usage looked similar between naive CXCR3-negative and CXCR3-positive cells, but memory cells had distinct patterns. Repertoire diversity was comparably high in both naive subsets but much lower in memory CD8+ T cells. Freshly isolated PBMCs were used for most assays because CXCR3 expression went down partially after cryopreservation.

The CDR3 runs 16 residues from the cysteine to the phenylalanine. There is no recorded DNA. CDR1 and CDR2 are read off the germline V gene as SGHTA and FQGNSA. The V gene is TRBV7-2 and the J gene is TRBJ2-1; TCRdb designates TRBD2, a call that cannot be tested without DNA. The sample was naive CXCR3- CD8+ T cells from blood. The cell subset or site tag for this specimen amounts to: CD45RO-CCR7+CD27+CD95- naive CD8+ T cells lacking CXCR3 (TNR3-). The sequence came from a human donor in good health. Some clones in this sample may be carry-over from other donors' samples. CDR3 protein: CASKILGLAGYNEQFF.